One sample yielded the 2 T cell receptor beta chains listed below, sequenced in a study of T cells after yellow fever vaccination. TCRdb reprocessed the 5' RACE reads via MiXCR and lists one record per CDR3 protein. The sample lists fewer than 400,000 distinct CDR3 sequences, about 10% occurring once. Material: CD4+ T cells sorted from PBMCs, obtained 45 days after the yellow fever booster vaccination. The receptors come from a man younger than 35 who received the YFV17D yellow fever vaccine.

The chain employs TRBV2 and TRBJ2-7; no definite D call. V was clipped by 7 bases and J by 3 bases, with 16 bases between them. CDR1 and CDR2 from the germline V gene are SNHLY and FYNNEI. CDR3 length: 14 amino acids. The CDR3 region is CASTRISVNYEQYV. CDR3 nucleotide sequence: TGTGCCAGCACTAGGATTTCGGTGAACTACGAGCAGTACGTC.

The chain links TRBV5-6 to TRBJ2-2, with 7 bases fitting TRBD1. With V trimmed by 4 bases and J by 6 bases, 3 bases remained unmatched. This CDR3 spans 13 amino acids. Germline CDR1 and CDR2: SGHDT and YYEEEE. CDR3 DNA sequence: TGTGCCAGCAGCAGAGACAGGGCCGGGGAGCTGTTTTTT. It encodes CASSRDRAGELFF.